The rows below give T cell receptor beta chains drawn from one sample of a study of shared clonotypes between healthy human individuals. The protocol was immunoSEQ multiplex PCR, while the TCRdb copy is restricted to in-frame clones and leaves out a portion. Of some 1,400,000 clones in the sample, roughly 95% are singletons; the top ten hold about 1.2%. The sequenced sample was naive CD4+ T cells sorted from blood. These receptors were obtained from a man aged 25 to 40 in good health. Each CDR3 is given with its conserved first and last residue. A D gene is named only where the DNA matches it firmly. The listing skips clone size in some rows; elsewhere it reads once, few, many or a size class.

J	D	size	V	CDR3	DNA
TRBJ1-2	-	-	TRBV5-1	CASSLAGEEEYGYTF	TGCGCCAGCAGCTTGGCTGGGGAGGAGGAGTATGGCTACACCTTC
TRBJ2-5	-	once	TRBV19	CASIPLQGIETETQYF	TGTGCCAGTATACCGTTACAGGGAATTGAAACAGAGACCCAGTACTTC
TRBJ2-7	-	-	TRBV11-2	CASSPRAAEQYF	TGTGCCAGCAGCCCCCGAGCGGCCGAGCAGTACTTC
TRBJ1-2	-	-	TRBV6-6	CASIKWEPPGSGYTF	TGTGCCAGCATCAAATGGGAGCCCCCTGGATCTGGCTACACCTTC
TRBJ2-5	-	-	TRBV20-1	CSARGRETQYF	TGCAGTGCCAGGGGTCGGGAGACCCAGTACTTC
TRBJ2-7	-	once	TRBV2	CASSEGVGSYYEQYF	TGTGCCAGCAGTGAAGGGGTGGGATCGTACTACGAGCAGTACTTC
TRBJ2-3	TRBD1	-	TRBV5-5	CASSSVRTGGSFFTDTQYF	TGTGCCAGCAGCTCCGTCAGGACAGGGGGCTCCTTTTTCACAGATACGCAGTATTTT
TRBJ2-3	TRBD2	-	TRBV5-4	CASSEPGLAGGAPDTQYF	TGTGCCAGCAGCGAGCCAGGACTAGCGGGAGGGGCACCAGATACGCAGTATTTT
TRBJ2-7	-	-	TRBV11-2	CASSLRGGAPEQYF	TGTGCCAGCAGCCTCCGGGGCGGCGCCCCCGAGCAGTACTTC
TRBJ2-2	-	-	TRBV5-1	CASSQMTFDSTGELFF	TGCGCCAGCAGCCAGATGACTTTTGATTCGACCGGGGAGCTGTTTTTT
TRBJ2-2	-	-	TRBV4-1	CASSHLNTGELFF	TGCGCCAGCAGCCACCTGAACACCGGGGAGCTGTTTTTT
TRBJ2-1	TRBD2	-	TRBV9	CASSVAGPPSGKNEQFF	TGTGCCAGCAGCGTAGCTGGCCCCCCTAGCGGGAAAAATGAGCAGTTCTTC
TRBJ2-1	TRBD2	once	TRBV7-9	CASSLAPPLGTSKPHKQFF	TGTGCCAGCAGCTTAGCCCCCCCCCTTGGGACTAGCAAGCCCCATAAGCAGTTCTTC
TRBJ2-7	TRBD1	-	TRBV30	CAWSVQLGGLYEQYF	TGTGCCTGGAGTGTACAGTTAGGGGGCCTCTACGAGCAGTACTTC
TRBJ2-1	-	-	TRBV12-1	CASSFGSYEQFF	TGTGCCAGCAGCTTCGGTAGTTATGAGCAGTTCTTC
TRBJ1-2	TRBD1	-	TRBV7-3	CASSSGTGAALTF	TGTGCCAGCAGTTCCGGGACAGGGGCCGCTCTCACCTTC
TRBJ1-3	-	-	TRBV30	CAWGVGADTIYF	TGTGCCTGGGGTGTGGGGGCGGACACCATATATTTT
TRBJ2-7	-	-	TRBV28	CASSLGGGSSYEQYF	TGTGCCAGCAGTTTGGGGGGCGGTAGCTCCTACGAGCAGTACTTC
TRBJ2-1	-	-	TRBV5-1	CASSLGLYNEQFF	TGCGCCAGCAGCTTGGGTCTTTACAATGAGCAGTTCTTC
TRBJ2-5	-	-	TRBV5-1	CASSPGTQETQYF	TGCGCCAGCAGTCCCGGGACCCAAGAGACCCAGTACTTC
TRBJ2-3	-	-	TRBV5-4	CASSSRTASTDTQYF	TGTGCCAGCAGCTCCAGGACGGCGAGCACAGATACGCAGTATTTT
TRBJ2-2	TRBD1	-	TRBV19	CASSKGSGTGGGELFF	TGTGCCAGTAGTAAGGGCTCCGGGACAGGGGGCGGGGAGCTGTTTTTT
TRBJ2-1	-	-	TRBV5-4	CASSLEGGISYNEQFF	TGTGCCAGCAGCTTAGAGGGTGGTATCTCCTACAATGAGCAGTTCTTC